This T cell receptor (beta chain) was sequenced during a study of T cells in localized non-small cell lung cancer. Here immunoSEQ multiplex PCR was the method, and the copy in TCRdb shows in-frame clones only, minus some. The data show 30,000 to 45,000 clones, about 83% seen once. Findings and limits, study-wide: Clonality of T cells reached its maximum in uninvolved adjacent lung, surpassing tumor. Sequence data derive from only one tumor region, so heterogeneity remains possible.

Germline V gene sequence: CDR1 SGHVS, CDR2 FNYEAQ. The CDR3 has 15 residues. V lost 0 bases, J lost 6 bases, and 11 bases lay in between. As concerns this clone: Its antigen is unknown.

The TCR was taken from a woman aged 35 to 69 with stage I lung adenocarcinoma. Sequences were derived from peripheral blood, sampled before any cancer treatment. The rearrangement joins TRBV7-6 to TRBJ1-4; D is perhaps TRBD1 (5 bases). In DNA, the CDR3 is TGTGCCAGCAGCTTAGCGGCAGGGATTTATGAAAAACTGTTTTTT. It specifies CASSLAAGIYEKLFF.